This T cell receptor (beta chain) was observed in a study of blood T cell repertoires in COVID-19. Study in general: Donors in the United States, Italy and Spain gave samples during acute or convalescent COVID-19. PBMCs, B-cell-depleted T cells, or T cells provided the cDNA or gDNA that made up the material.

Only in-frame clones appear in the TCRdb table, and some are missing; sequencing was by immunoSEQ multiplex PCR. The sample consists of about 94,000 clones, roughly 84% of them appearing once. As to this clone: The sample holds other DNA sequences that translate to the same CDR3.

CDR1 and CDR2 from the germline V gene are SGDLS and YYNGEE. CDR3 length: 11 amino acids. The germline V and J ends were trimmed by 3 bases and 5 bases, with 5 bases remaining between them. Material for sequencing was peripheral blood. The TCR sequence derives from a woman between 55 and 75 years old in a cohort sampled during active or convalescent COVID-19. V usage is TRBV9 and J usage is TRBJ2-5, with D uncertain. The CDR3 DNA is TGTGCCAGCAGCGCCGGGGAGACCCAGTACTTC. It encodes CASSAGETQYF.